The rows below give T cell receptor beta chains drawn from one sample of a study of T cells in Graves' hyperthyroidism and ophthalmopathy. One entry per CDR3 protein results from TCRdb running MiXCR on the multiplex PCR reads. The data show roughly 300,000 distinct CDR3 sequences, around a sixth seen once. Sequenced sample: blood. The receptors here all came from a woman aged 50 to 60 with Graves' hyperthyroidism. Each CDR3 is given with its conserved first and last residue. D genes are given only for firm matches. Not every row has a clone size; where given, it reads once, few, many or a size class.

NA | many | TRBJ2-3 | TRBV27 | CASSFEGRSYSTDTQYF | TGTGCCAGCAGTTTTGAAGGGCGGTCTTATAGCACAGATACGCAGTATTTT
TRBD2 | many | TRBJ2-1 | TRBV11-2 | CASSSNRLAGPGNEQFF | TGTGCCAGCAGCTCAAATCGACTAGCGGGGCCGGGCAATGAGCAGTTCTTC
NA | once | TRBJ1-2 | TRBV7-8 | CASSTTANYGYTF | TGTGCCAGCAGCACGACAGCTAACTATGGCTACACCTTC
NA | few | TRBJ2-1 | TRBV6-1 | CASTLRGGYNEQFF | TGTGCCAGCACCCTGAGGGGAGGATACAATGAGCAGTTCTTC
TRBD1 | few | TRBJ1-6 | TRBV7-8 | CASSLWGLGQYNSPLHF | TGTGCCAGCAGCTTATGGGGGCTGGGACAGTATAATTCACCCCTCCACTTT
NA | many | TRBJ2-1 | TRBV18 | CASSPRLDNEQFF | TGTGCCAGCTCACCCCGACTCGACAATGAGCAGTTCTTC
NA | NA | TRBJ1-2 | TRBV6-1 | CASSEEPAYTF | TGTGCCAGCAGTGAAGAGCCGGCCTACACCTTC
NA | few | TRBJ2-1 | TRBV5-4 | CASSDMENEQFF | TGTGCCAGCAGCGATATGGAGAATGAGCAGTTCTTC
TRBD1 | many | TRBJ2-1 | TRBV20-1 | CSARLGTGLGEQFF | TGCAGTGCTAGATTAGGGACAGGGCTAGGGGAGCAGTTCTTC
NA | NA | TRBJ2-2 | TRBV28 | CASSSRGQNTGELFF | TGTGCCAGCAGTTCACGGGGACAGAACACCGGGGAGCTGTTTTTT
NA | NA | TRBJ2-7 | TRBV12-3/TRBV12-4 | CASSTQPLEQYF | TGTGCCAGCAGTACCCAGCCCCTGGAGCAGTACTTC
TRBD2 | many | TRBJ2-5 | TRBV30 | CAWRGTSGGETQYF | TGTGCCTGGAGAGGGACTAGCGGGGGAGAGACCCAGTACTTC
NA | NA | TRBJ2-7 | TRBV2 | CASSLRDGLVYEQYF | TGTGCCAGCAGTCTGCGGGACGGCCTCGTCTACGAGCAGTACTTC
TRBD2 | few | TRBJ2-1 | TRBV10-2 | CASSESQLAGVHEQFF | TGCGCCAGCAGTGAGTCCCAACTAGCGGGAGTCCATGAGCAGTTCTTC
NA | few | TRBJ1-5 | TRBV20-1 | CSAPTGMSNQPQHF | TGCAGTGCTCCCACGGGGATGAGCAATCAGCCCCAGCATTTT
NA | NA | TRBJ2-4 | TRBV28 | CASSDPPPGFIQYF | TGTGCCAGCTCGGACCCCCCTCCAGGGTTCATTCAGTACTTC
NA | many | TRBJ1-5 | TRBV2 | CASNRDSNQPQHF | TGTGCCAGCAATAGGGATAGCAATCAGCCCCAGCATTTT
NA | NA | TRBJ1-5 | TRBV20-1 | CSALPGQGGNQPQHF | TGCAGTGCTCTCCCCGGACAAGGGGGTAATCAGCCCCAGCATTTT
TRBD2 | many | TRBJ2-3 | TRBV27 | CASRPSGGATDTQYF | TGTGCCAGCAGGCCGAGCGGGGGGGCAACAGATACGCAGTATTTT
NA | NA | TRBJ1-3 | TRBV12-3/TRBV12-4 | CASRFSSGNTIYF | TGTGCCAGCAGGTTCAGCTCTGGAAACACCATATATTTT
NA | NA | TRBJ2-1 | TRBV6-2/TRBV6-3 | CASSYVASRDYGEQFF | TGTGCCAGCAGTTACGTAGCCTCGAGGGATTACGGTGAGCAGTTCTTC
NA | NA | TRBJ2-3 | TRBV27 | CASSDSRVADTQYF | TGTGCCAGCAGTGATAGCCGGGTGGCAGATACGCAGTATTTT
TRBD2 | many | TRBJ2-1 | TRBV6-1 | CASSEASGGSNNEQFF | TGTGCCAGCAGTGAAGCTAGCGGGGGGTCCAACAATGAGCAGTTCTTC
NA | NA | TRBJ1-5 | TRBV6-5 | CASSYKADSNQPQHF | TGTGCCAGCAGTTACAAGGCGGACAGCAATCAGCCCCAGCATTTT
NA | many | TRBJ2-3 | TRBV7-3 | CASSFTPADTQYF | TGTGCCAGCAGCTTCACGCCCGCAGATACGCAGTATTTT
NA | many | TRBJ2-3 | TRBV28 | CASSLVDTQYF | TGTGCCAGCAGTCTCGTGGATACGCAGTATTTT
NA | many | TRBJ2-1 | TRBV12-3/TRBV12-4 | CASSFDEQFF | TGTGCCAGCAGTTTCGATGAGCAGTTCTTC
TRBD1 | NA | TRBJ2-7 | TRBV7-8 | CASSRGQAYSYEQYF | TGTGCCAGCAGTCGTGGACAGGCATACTCCTACGAGCAGTACTTC
TRBD2 | few | TRBJ2-2 | TRBV29-1 | CSVESGRENTGELFF | TGCAGCGTTGAAAGCGGGAGGGAGAACACCGGGGAGCTGTTTTTT
TRBD1 | few | TRBJ2-5 | TRBV27 | CASSLNRGLETQYF | TGTGCCAGCAGTTTAAACAGGGGGCTTGAGACCCAGTACTTC
TRBD2 | NA | TRBJ2-1 | TRBV5-6 | CASGLGLAGGYNEQFF | TGTGCCAGCGGCTTGGGGCTAGCGGGAGGCTACAATGAGCAGTTCTTC
NA | NA | TRBJ2-7 | TRBV6-1 | CASSEGVLGAGYEQYF | TGTGCCAGCAGTGAAGGGGTGTTGGGGGCAGGGTACGAGCAGTACTTC
TRBD1 | many | TRBJ1-2 | TRBV3-1 | CASSPRDRLGYTF | TGTGCCAGCAGCCCCCGGGACAGACTAGGCTACACCTTC
NA | NA | TRBJ2-2 | TRBV27 | CASSLTGRNTGELFF | TGTGCCAGCAGTTTAACGGGCCGTAACACCGGGGAGCTGTTTTTT
TRBD1 | many | TRBJ1-1 | TRBV10-3 | CAISVFGQGSTEAFF | TGTGCCATCAGTGTCTTCGGACAGGGAAGCACTGAAGCTTTCTTT
NA | many | TRBJ1-4 | TRBV7-8 | CASSLVARGEKLFF | TGTGCCAGCAGCTTAGTTGCAAGGGGTGAAAAACTGTTTTTT
NA | NA | TRBJ2-7 | TRBV20-1 | CSAPELGGFHEQYF | TGCAGTGCCCCCGAACTAGGGGGATTTCATGAGCAGTACTTC
TRBD1 | NA | TRBJ2-3 | TRBV20-1 | CSAQNSGTGPDTQYF | TGCAGTGCGCAAAACTCCGGGACAGGGCCAGATACGCAGTATTTT
TRBD1 | NA | TRBJ2-7 | TRBV18 | CASSLASGTGMEQYF | TGTGCCAGCTCTCTCGCCTCCGGGACAGGGATGGAGCAGTACTTC
TRBD2 | many | TRBJ2-3 | TRBV12-3/TRBV12-4 | CASSRTSGGPSTDTQYF | TGTGCCAGCTCCCGGACTAGCGGGGGCCCTAGCACAGATACGCAGTATTTT
NA | NA | TRBJ2-3 | TRBV2 | CASSDNRGGTDTQYF | TGTGCCAGCAGTGATAACCGCGGGGGCACAGATACGCAGTATTTT
NA | many | TRBJ2-6 | TRBV11-1 | CASSADINSGANVLTF | TGTGCCAGCAGCGCCGACATCAACTCTGGGGCCAACGTCCTGACTTTC
NA | many | TRBJ2-7 | TRBV11-2 | CASSGLALRSYEQYF | TGTGCCAGCAGCGGGCTAGCACTACGCTCCTACGAGCAGTACTTC
NA | many | TRBJ2-1 | TRBV20-1 | CSAENGADYNEQFF | TGCAGTGCCGAGAACGGGGCGGACTACAATGAGCAGTTCTTC
TRBD2 | many | TRBJ2-3 | TRBV28 | CASSSAGLAANTDTQYF | TGTGCCAGCAGTTCCGCTGGACTAGCGGCTAACACAGATACGCAGTATTTT
NA | NA | TRBJ2-5 | TRBV20-1 | CSARTTEYQETQYF | TGCAGTGCTAGGACCACAGAGTATCAAGAGACCCAGTACTTC
TRBD2 | NA | TRBJ2-1 | TRBV5-5 | CASSLFSGGLSYNEQFF | TGTGCCAGCAGCTTATTTAGCGGGGGGTTGTCCTACAATGAGCAGTTCTTC
NA | NA | TRBJ2-1 | TRBV9 | CASSGGTVTTEQFF | TGTGCCAGCAGCGGAGGAACAGTTACAACTGAGCAGTTCTTC
NA | NA | TRBJ2-7 | TRBV13 | CASSLSSGAYEQYF | TGTGCCAGCAGTTTATCGTCCGGAGCCTACGAGCAGTACTTC
NA | many | TRBJ2-7 | TRBV20-1 | CSASRLDRYEQYF | TGCAGTGCTAGTCGGCTAGATCGGTACGAGCAGTACTTC
NA | many | TRBJ2-5 | TRBV24-1 | CATSDSTLGETQYF | TGTGCCACCAGTGATTCAACCCTTGGAGAGACCCAGTACTTC
NA | few | TRBJ2-5 | TRBV20-1 | CSAFRPGETQYF | TGCAGTGCTTTCAGACCTGGAGAGACCCAGTACTTC
TRBD1 | NA | TRBJ2-2 | TRBV5-6 | CASSFGQGAGELFF | TGTGCCAGCAGCTTCGGACAGGGCGCCGGGGAGCTGTTTTTT
TRBD1 | NA | TRBJ2-1 | TRBV12-5 | CASGTDRDNEQFF | TGTGCTAGTGGAACCGACAGGGACAATGAGCAGTTCTTC
NA | once | TRBJ1-4 | TRBV7-9 | CASAGPATNEKLFF | TGTGCCAGCGCGGGACCAGCAACTAATGAAAAACTGTTTTTT
TRBD2 | NA | TRBJ2-5 | TRBV6-2/TRBV6-3 | CASSFLAGNQETQYF | TGTGCCAGCAGTTTTCTAGCGGGTAACCAAGAGACCCAGTACTTC
NA | many | TRBJ2-1 | TRBV6-1 | CASSGRRGEAEQFF | TGTGCCAGCAGTGGGCGCAGGGGAGAAGCTGAGCAGTTCTTC
TRBD1 | NA | TRBJ1-5 | TRBV15 | CATSRIRGLGQPQHF | TGTGCCACCAGCAGAATCAGGGGGCTAGGGCAGCCCCAGCATTTT
TRBD1 | few | TRBJ1-1 | TRBV20-1 | CSARQGLSRTEAFF | TGCAGTGCCAGACAGGGACTCTCCCGGACTGAAGCTTTCTTT